A selection of T cell receptor beta chains follows, all from one sample in a study of patients and donors after allogeneic stem cell transplantation. TCRdb itself ran the RT-PCR reads through MiXCR, one entry per CDR3 protein. The profile covers under 170,000 distinct CDR3 sequences, with 37% appearing a single time and around 50% taken by the ten largest. Sequenced material: blood, either unsorted or a sorted T cell fraction (not recorded which). Source of these receptors: a human donor who was either an allogeneic HSCT recipient or a stem cell or donor lymphocyte infusion donor (not recorded which). It is not recorded whose cells these are; they may come from a transplant donor. The CDR3 runs from the conserved cysteine through the conserved F or W. The D gene is left open where the match is weak. A row's size may be missing; if present it is once, few, many or a size class.

>NA|TRBJ2-3|TRBV29-1|once
CSVAGHSTDTQYF
>NA|TRBJ1-5|TRBV28|NA
CASSLVTDNQPQHF
>NA|TRBJ2-3|TRBV20-1|few
CSARPGLGTDTQYF
>TRBD2|TRBJ2-3|TRBV10-3|NA
CAKTGTSPIPDTQYF
>TRBD2|TRBJ2-2|TRBV3-1|NA
CASSQGGGNTGELFF
>NA|TRBJ2-1|TRBV5-1|NA
CASSPDQLGSYNEQFF
>TRBD1|TRBJ2-5|TRBV12-3/TRBV12-4|NA
CASSNPGQLQETQYF
>TRBD1|TRBJ1-1|TRBV5-4|NA
CASSLGTGGRNTEAFF
>NA|TRBJ2-5|TRBV7-9|NA
CASSLSLTGIIETQYF
>TRBD2|TRBJ2-1|TRBV5-1|NA
CASSTLGLAIDEQFF
>NA|TRBJ1-4|TRBV20-1|NA
CSARWGENEKLFF
>NA|TRBJ1-2|TRBV5-1|NA
CASSPAGCGYTF
>TRBD1|TRBJ1-2|TRBV29-1|NA
CSVGTGSDYGYTF
>NA|TRBJ1-2|TRBV6-2/TRBV6-3|NA
CASSYSMDTVSGYTF
>TRBD2|TRBJ2-5|TRBV7-2|NA
CASSLMGLAAQTQYF
>NA|TRBJ1-1|TRBV7-2|NA
CASSLWGLNTEAFF
>NA|TRBJ2-3|TRBV7-9|few
CASSLDWTGPSTDTQYF
>NA|TRBJ2-7|TRBV9|NA
CASSVGSSSYEQYF
>TRBD1|TRBJ2-4|TRBV12-3/TRBV12-4|few
CASSTGTGGNIQYF
>NA|TRBJ2-3|TRBV3-1|few
CASSRRGGVSTDTQYF
>NA|TRBJ1-3|TRBV3-1|many
CASSQGGGTIYF
>NA|TRBJ2-1|TRBV24-1|NA
CATSDLAGTYNEQFF
>TRBD2|TRBJ2-5|TRBV13|once
CASSFRGTSRETQYF
>NA|TRBJ1-1|TRBV27|NA
CASSFKAPPDTEAFF
>TRBD1|TRBJ2-6|TRBV5-1|NA
CASSLAGGEANVLTF
>TRBD2|TRBJ2-7|TRBV4-3|NA
CASSQAASGAPYEQYF
>TRBD1|TRBJ2-1|TRBV5-1|few
CASSLGQGGNEQFF
>TRBD1|TRBJ1-2|TRBV7-2|NA
CASSWDRLPAGYTF
>NA|TRBJ2-3|TRBV29-1|few
CSVASDNTDTQYF
>NA|TRBJ1-2|TRBV12-3/TRBV12-4|NA
CASTPSGYGYTF
>NA|TRBJ2-5|TRBV10-3|few
CAISPGTFQETQYF
>NA|TRBJ1-6|TRBV5-1|few
CASSLAGVSPLHF
>NA|TRBJ1-1|TRBV5-1|few
CASSLGVPRRVNTEAFF
>NA|TRBJ1-1|TRBV6-5|few
CASSYWGGGSNTEAFF
>NA|TRBJ1-4|TRBV24-1|NA
CATSDPFESEKLFF
>NA|TRBJ1-5|TRBV10-3|once
CAISMTPDGDNQPQHF
>NA|TRBJ2-2|TRBV12-3/TRBV12-4|NA
CASSSGELFF
>NA|TRBJ2-1|TRBV12-5|once
CASGTYNEQFF
>NA|TRBJ1-2|TRBV20-1|NA
CSASPYSYGYTF
>TRBD1|TRBJ1-5|TRBV7-2|few
CASSFTGTGGDQPQHF
>NA|TRBJ1-5|TRBV6-5|NA
CASSQQKNQPQHF
>TRBD2|TRBJ2-2|TRBV29-1|NA
CSVPTSGGSNTGELFF
>TRBD2|TRBJ2-1|TRBV7-6|few
CASSLGPPTSGGVNEQFF
>NA|TRBJ1-2|TRBV29-1|few
CSVEAGFVAGYTF
>NA|TRBJ2-2|TRBV24-1|few
CATSDLRQPTNTGELFF
>TRBD1|TRBJ1-1|TRBV12-3/TRBV12-4|NA
CASRPSGGTEAFF
>NA|TRBJ2-3|TRBV12-3/TRBV12-4|few
CASSMIDRTDTQYF
>NA|TRBJ2-3|TRBV2|once
CASSVYQGIDTQYF
>NA|TRBJ1-2|TRBV20-1|many
CSAPTGNYGYTF
>NA|TRBJ1-2|TRBV12-3/TRBV12-4|NA
CASSLPYTF